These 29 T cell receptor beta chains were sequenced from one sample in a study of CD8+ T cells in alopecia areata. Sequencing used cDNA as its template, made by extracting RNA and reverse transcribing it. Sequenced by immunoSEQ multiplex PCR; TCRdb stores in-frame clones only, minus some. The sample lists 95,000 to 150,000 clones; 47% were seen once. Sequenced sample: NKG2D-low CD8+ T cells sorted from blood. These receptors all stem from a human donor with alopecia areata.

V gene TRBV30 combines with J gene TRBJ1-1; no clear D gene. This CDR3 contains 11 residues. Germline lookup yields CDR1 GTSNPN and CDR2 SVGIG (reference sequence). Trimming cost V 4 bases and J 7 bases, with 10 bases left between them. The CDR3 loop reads CAWTAGFEAFF. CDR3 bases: TGTGCCTGGACGGCCGGCTTTGAAGCTTTCTTT.

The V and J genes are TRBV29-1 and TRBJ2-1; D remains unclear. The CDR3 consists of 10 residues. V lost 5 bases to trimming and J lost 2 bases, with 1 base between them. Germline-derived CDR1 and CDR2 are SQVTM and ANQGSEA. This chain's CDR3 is CSVPYNEQFF. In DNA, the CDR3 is TGCAGCGTTCCCTACAATGAGCAGTTCTTC.

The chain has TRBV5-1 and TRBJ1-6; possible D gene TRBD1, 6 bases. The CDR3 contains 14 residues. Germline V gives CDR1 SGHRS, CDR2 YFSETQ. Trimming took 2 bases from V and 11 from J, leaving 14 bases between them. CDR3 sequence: CASSFDGGQPPLHF. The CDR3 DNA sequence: TGCGCCAGCAGCTTTGACGGGGGGCAGCCACCCCTCCACTTT.

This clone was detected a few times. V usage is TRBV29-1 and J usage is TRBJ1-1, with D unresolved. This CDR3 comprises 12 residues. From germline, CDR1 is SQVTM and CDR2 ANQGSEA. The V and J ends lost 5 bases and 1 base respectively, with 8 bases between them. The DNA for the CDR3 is TGCAGCGTTCTAGGCCAGAACACTGAAGCTTTCTTT. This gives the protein CSVLGQNTEAFF.

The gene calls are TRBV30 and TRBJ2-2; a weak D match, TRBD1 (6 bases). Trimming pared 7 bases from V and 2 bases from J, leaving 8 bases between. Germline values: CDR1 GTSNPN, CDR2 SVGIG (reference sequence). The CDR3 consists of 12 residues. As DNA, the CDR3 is TGTGCCTCAGGGGCCAACACCGGGGAGCTGTTTTTT. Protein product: CASGANTGELFF.

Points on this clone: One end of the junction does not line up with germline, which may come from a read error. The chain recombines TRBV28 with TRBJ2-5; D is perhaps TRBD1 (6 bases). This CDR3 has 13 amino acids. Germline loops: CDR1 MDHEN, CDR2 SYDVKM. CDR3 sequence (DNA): TGTGCCGGCAGCTCCAGGGGAGAAGAGACCCAGTACTTC. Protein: CAGSSRGEETQYF.

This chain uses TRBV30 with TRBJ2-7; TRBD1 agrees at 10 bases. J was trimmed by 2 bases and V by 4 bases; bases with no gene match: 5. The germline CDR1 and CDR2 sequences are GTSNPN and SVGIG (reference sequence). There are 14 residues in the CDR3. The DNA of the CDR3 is TGTGCCTGGACCGCCGGACAGGGGGCCTACGAGCAGTACTTC. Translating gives CAWTAGQGAYEQYF.

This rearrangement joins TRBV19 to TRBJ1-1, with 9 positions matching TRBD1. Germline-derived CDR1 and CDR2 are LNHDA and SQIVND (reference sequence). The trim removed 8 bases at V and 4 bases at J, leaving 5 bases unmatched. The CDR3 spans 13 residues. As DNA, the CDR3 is TGTGCCAGTTCGCCGGGACAGGGCACTGAAGCTTTCTTT. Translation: CASSPGQGTEAFF. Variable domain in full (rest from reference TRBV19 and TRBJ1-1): DGGITQSPKYLFRKEGQNVTLSCEQNLNHDAMYWYRQDPGQGLRLIYYSQIVNDFQKGDIAEGYSVSREKKESFPLTVTSAQKNPTAFYLCASSPGQGTEAFFGQGTRLTVV.

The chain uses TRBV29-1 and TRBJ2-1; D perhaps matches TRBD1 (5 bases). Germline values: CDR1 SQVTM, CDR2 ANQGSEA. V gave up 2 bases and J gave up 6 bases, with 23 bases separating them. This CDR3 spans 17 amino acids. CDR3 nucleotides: TGCAGCGTTGAACCCCCGCGCCGGACACAACGCATCAATGAGCAGTTCTTC. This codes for CSVEPPRRTQRINEQFF.

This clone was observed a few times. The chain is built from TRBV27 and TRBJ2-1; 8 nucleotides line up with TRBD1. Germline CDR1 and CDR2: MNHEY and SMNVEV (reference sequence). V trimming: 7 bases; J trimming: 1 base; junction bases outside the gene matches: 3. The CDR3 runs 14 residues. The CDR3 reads CASTQGASYNEQFF. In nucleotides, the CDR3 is TGTGCCAGCACTCAGGGGGCGTCCTACAATGAGCAGTTCTTC.

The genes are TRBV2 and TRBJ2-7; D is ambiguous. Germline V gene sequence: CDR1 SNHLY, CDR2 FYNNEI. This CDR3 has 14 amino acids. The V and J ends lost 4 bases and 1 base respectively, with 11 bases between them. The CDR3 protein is CASSVNGASYEQYF. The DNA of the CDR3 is TGTGCCAGCAGTGTCAACGGAGCATCCTACGAGCAGTACTTC.

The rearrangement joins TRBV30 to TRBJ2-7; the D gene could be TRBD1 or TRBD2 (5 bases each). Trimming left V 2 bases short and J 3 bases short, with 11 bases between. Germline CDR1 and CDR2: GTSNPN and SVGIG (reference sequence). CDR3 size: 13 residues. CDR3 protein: CAWSLRGHYEQYF. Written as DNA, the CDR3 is TGTGCCTGGAGTCTCCGGGGCCACTACGAGCAGTACTTC.

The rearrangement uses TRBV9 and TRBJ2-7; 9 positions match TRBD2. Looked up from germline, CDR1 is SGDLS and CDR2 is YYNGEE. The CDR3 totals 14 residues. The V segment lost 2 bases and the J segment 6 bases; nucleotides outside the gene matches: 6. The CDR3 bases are TGTGCCAGCAGCGTTGGGACTAGCCAGGTCGAGCAGTACTTC. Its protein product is CASSVGTSQVEQYF.

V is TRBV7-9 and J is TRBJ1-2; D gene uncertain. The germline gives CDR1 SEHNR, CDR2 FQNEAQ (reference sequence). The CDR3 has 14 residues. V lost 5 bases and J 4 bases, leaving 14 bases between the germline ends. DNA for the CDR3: TGTGCCAGCAGCCCCCCCGAGGATGGCTATGGCTACACCTTC. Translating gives CASSPPEDGYGYTF. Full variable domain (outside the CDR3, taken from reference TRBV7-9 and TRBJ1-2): DTGVSQNPRHKITKRGQNVTFRCDPISEHNRLYWYRQTLGQGPEFLTYFQNEAQLEKSRLLSDRFSAERPKGSFSTLEIQRTEQGDSAMYLCASSPPEDGYGYTFGSGTRLTVV.

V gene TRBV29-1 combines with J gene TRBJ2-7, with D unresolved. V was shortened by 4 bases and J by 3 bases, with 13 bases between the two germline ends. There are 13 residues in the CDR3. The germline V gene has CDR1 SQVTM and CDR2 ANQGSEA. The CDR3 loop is CSVGSSTRYEQYF. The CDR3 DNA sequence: TGCAGCGTTGGTAGCTCGACTCGCTACGAGCAGTACTTC.

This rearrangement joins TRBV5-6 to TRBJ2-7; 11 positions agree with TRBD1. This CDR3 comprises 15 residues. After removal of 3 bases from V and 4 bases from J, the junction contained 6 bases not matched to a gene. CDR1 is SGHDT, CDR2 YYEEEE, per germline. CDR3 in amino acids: CASSSGTGGIYEQYF. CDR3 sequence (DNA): TGTGCCAGCAGCTCTGGGACAGGGGGGATTTACGAGCAGTACTTC. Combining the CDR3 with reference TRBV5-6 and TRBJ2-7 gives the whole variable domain DAGVTQSPTHLIKTRGQQVTLRCSPKSGHDTVSWYQQALGQGPQFIFQYYEEEERQRGNFPDRFSGHQFPNYSSELNVNALLLGDSALYLCASSSGTGGIYEQYFGPGTRLTVT.

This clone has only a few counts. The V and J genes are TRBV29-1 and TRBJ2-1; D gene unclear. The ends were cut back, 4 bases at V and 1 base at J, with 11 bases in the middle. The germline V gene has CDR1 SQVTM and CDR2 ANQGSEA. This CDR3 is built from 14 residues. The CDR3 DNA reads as TGCAGCGTTGCTCTTCCCCAGTCCTACAATGAGCAGTTCTTC. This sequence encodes CSVALPQSYNEQFF.

CDR3 sequence reads: CASSYSEGTQYF. The CDR3 DNA follows: TGTGCCAGCAGTTACTCCGAGGGTACGCAGTATTTT. The rearrangement uses TRBV6-6 and TRBJ2-3; perhaps TRBD2 as D (5 bases). Germline CDR1 and CDR2: MNHNY and SVGAGI (reference sequence). V was shortened by 0 bases and J by 8 bases, with 6 bases between the two germline ends. This CDR3 has 12 residues.

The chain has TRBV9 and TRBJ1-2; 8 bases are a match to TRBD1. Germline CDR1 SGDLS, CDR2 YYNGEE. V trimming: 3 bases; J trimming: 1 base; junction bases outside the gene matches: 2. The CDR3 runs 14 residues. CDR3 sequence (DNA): TGTGCCAGCAGCGCCGGACAGGGTAACTATGGCTACACCTTC. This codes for CASSAGQGNYGYTF. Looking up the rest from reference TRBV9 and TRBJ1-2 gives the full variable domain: DSGVTQTPKHLITATGQRVTLRCSPRSGDLSVYWYQQSLDQGLQFLIQYYNGEERAKGNILERFSAQQFPDLHSELNLSSLELGDSALYFCASSAGQGNYGYTFGSGTRLTVV.

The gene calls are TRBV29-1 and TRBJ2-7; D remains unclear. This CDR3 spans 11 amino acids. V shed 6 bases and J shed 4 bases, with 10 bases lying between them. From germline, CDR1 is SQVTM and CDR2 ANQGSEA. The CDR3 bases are TGCAGCGTATCCCTTGGGTACGAGCAGTACTTC. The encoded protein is CSVSLGYEQYF.

The CDR3 DNA reads as TGTGCCAGCCTCCGGGACACAAACAATGAGCAGTTCTTC. Amino acids: CASLRDTNNEQFF. The J gene is TRBJ2-1, the V gene TRBV7-9; maybe TRBD1 (6 bases). In germline, CDR1 is SEHNR, CDR2 FQNEAQ (reference sequence). The CDR3 contains 13 residues. V lost 8 bases to trimming and J lost 5 bases, with 13 bases between them.

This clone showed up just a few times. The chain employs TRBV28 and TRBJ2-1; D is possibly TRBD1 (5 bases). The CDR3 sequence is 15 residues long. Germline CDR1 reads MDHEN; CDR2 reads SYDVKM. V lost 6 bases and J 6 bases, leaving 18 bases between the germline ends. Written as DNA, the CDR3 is TGTGCCAGCAGGAGCACAGGAAACCCCACCAATGAGCAGTTCTTC. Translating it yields CASRSTGNPTNEQFF.

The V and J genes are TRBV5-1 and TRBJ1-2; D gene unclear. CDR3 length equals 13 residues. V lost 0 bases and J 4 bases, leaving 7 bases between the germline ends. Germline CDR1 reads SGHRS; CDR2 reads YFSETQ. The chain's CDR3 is CASSLVEGYGYTF. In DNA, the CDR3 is TGCGCCAGCAGCTTGGTAGAAGGCTATGGCTACACCTTC.

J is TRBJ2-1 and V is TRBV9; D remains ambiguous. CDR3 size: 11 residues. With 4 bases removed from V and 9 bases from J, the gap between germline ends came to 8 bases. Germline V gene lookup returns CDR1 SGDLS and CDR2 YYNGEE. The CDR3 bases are TGTGCCAGCAGCCAGTATGGTGAGCAGTTCTTC. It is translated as CASSQYGEQFF.

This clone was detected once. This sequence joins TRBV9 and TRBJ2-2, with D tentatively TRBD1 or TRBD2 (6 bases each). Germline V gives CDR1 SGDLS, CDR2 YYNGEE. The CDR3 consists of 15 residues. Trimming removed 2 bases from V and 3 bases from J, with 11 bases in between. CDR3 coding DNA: TGTGCCAGCAGCGTGGGGGGACAATACACCGGGGAGCTGTTTTTT. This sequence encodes CASSVGGQYTGELFF.

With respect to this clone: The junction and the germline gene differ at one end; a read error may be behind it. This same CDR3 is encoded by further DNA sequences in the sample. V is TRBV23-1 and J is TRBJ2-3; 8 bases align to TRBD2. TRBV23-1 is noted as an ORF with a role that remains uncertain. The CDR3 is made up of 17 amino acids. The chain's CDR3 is CASSPPRLARGRDTQYF. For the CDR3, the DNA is TGCGCCAGCAGTCCTCCACGACTAGCGCGGGGGCGGGATACGCAGTATTTC.

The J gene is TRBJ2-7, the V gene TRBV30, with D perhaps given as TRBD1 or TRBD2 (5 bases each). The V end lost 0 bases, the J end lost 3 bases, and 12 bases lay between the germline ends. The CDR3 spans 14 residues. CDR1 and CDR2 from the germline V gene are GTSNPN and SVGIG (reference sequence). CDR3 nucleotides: TGTGCCTGGAGTGTAGGGGACGCCTACTACGAGCAGTACTTC. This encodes CAWSVGDAYYEQYF. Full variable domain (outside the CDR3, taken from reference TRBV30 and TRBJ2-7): SQTIHQWPATLVQPVGSPLSLECTVEGTSNPNLYWYRQAAGRGLQLLFYSVGIGQISSEVPQNLSASRPQDRQFILSSKKLLLSDSGFYLCAWSVGDAYYEQYFGPGTRLTVT.

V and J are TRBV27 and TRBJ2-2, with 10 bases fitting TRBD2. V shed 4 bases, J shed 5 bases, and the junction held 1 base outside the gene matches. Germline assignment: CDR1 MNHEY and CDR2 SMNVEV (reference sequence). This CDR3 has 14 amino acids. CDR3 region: CASSSGLATGELFF. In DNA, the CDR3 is TGTGCCAGCAGTTCGGGACTAGCGACCGGGGAGCTGTTTTTT.

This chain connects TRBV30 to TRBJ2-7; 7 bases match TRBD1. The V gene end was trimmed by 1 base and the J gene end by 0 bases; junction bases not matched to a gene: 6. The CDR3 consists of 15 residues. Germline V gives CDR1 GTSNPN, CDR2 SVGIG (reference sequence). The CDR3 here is CAWSGGQENSYEQYF. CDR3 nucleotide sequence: TGTGCCTGGAGTGGTGGACAGGAGAACTCCTACGAGCAGTACTTC.